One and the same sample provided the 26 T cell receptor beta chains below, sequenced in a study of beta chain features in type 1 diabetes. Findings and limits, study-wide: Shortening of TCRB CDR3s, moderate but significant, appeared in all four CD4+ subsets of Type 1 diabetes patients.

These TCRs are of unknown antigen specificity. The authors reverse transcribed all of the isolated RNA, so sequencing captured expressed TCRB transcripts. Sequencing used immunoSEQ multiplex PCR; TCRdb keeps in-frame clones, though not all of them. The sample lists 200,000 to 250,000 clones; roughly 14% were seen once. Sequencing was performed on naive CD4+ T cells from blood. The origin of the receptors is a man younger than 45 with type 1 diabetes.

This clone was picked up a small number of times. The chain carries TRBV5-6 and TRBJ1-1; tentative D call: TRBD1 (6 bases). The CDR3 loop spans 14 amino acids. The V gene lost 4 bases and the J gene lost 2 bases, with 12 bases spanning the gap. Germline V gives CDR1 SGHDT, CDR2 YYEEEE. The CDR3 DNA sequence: TGTGCCAGCAGCACAGGACAGCACAACACTGAAGCTTTCTTT. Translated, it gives CASSTGQHNTEAFF. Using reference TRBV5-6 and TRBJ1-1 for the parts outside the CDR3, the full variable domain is DAGVTQSPTHLIKTRGQQVTLRCSPKSGHDTVSWYQQALGQGPQFIFQYYEEEERQRGNFPDRFSGHQFPNYSSELNVNALLLGDSALYLCASSTGQHNTEAFFGQGTRLTVV.

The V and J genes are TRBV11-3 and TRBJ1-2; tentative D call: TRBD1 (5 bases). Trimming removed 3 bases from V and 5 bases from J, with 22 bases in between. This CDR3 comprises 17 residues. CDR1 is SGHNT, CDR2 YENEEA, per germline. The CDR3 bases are TGTGCCAGCAGCTTCTGGATGGGCAGGGAAACCGCATATGGCTACACCTTC. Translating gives CASSFWMGRETAYGYTF.

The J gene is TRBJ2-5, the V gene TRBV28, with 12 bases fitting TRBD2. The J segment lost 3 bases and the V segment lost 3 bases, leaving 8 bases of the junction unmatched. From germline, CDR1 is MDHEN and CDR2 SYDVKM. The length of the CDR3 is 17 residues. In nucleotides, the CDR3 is TGTGCCAGCAGTTTGGCCCCCCGGACTAGCGGGAAAGAGACCCAGTACTTC. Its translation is CASSLAPRTSGKETQYF.

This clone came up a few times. CDR3 sequence: CASSKDRGGNQPQHF. For the CDR3, the DNA is TGTGCCAGCAGCAAGGACAGGGGAGGAAATCAGCCCCAGCATTTT. The genes are TRBV6-6 and TRBJ1-5; TRBD1 matches at 9 bases. This CDR3 region has 15 residues. The germline V gene has CDR1 MNHNY and CDR2 SVGAGI (reference sequence). J lost 4 bases, V lost 6 bases, and 7 bases had no gene match.

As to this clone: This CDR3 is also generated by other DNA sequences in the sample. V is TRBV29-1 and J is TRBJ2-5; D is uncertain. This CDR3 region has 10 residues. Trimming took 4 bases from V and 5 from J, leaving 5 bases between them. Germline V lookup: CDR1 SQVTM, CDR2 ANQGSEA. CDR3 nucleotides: TGCAGCGTTGGAGGTGAGACCCAGTACTTC. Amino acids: CSVGGETQYF.

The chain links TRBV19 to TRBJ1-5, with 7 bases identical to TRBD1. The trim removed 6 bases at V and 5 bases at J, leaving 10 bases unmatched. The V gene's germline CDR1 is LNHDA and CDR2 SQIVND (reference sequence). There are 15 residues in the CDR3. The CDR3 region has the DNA TGTGCCAGTAGCAAGACGACAGGGCGCGATCAGCCCCAGCATTTT. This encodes CASSKTTGRDQPQHF.

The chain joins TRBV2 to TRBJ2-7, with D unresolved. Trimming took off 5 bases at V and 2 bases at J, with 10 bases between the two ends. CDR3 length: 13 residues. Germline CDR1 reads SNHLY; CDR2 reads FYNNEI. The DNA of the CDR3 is TGTGCCAGCAGTTACCTTCTAGCCTACGAGCAGTACTTC. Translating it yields CASSYLLAYEQYF.

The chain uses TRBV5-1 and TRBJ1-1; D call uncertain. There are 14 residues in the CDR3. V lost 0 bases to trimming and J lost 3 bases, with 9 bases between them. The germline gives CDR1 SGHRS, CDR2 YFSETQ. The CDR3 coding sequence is TGCGCCAGCAGCTTGGTTCAGGAGGACACTGAAGCTTTCTTT. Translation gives CASSLVQEDTEAFF.

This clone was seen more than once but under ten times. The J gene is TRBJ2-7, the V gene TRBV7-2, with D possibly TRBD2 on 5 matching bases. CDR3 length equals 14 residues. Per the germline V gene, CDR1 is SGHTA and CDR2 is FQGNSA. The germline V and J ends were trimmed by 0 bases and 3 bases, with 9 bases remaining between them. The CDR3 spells CASSLALSGYEQYF. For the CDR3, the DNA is TGTGCCAGCAGCTTAGCGCTGAGCGGCTACGAGCAGTACTTC.

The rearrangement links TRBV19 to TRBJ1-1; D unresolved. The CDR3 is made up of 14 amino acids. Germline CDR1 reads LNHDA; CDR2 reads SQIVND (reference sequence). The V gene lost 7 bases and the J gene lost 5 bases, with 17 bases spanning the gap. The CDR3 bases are TGTGCCAGTAACCCTGACGAGGGCAAGACTGAAGCTTTCTTT. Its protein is CASNPDEGKTEAFF. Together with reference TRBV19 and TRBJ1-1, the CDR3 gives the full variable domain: DGGITQSPKYLFRKEGQNVTLSCEQNLNHDAMYWYRQDPGQGLRLIYYSQIVNDFQKGDIAEGYSVSREKKESFPLTVTSAQKNPTAFYLCASNPDEGKTEAFFGQGTRLTVV.

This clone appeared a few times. CDR3 nucleotides: TGCGCCAGCAGCTCACAGGGCGGCACAGATACGCAGTATTTT. The encoded protein is CASSSQGGTDTQYF. The chain carries TRBV5-1 and TRBJ2-3; perhaps TRBD1 as D (6 bases). With 3 bases removed from V and 1 base from J, the gap between germline ends came to 9 bases. The CDR3 covers 14 residues. From germline, CDR1 is SGHRS and CDR2 YFSETQ.

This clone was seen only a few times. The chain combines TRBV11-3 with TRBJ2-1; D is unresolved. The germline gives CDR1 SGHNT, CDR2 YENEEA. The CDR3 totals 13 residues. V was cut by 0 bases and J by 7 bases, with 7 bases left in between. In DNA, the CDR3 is TGTGCCAGCAGCTTAGACCGTCGGAATGAGCAGTTCTTC. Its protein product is CASSLDRRNEQFF.

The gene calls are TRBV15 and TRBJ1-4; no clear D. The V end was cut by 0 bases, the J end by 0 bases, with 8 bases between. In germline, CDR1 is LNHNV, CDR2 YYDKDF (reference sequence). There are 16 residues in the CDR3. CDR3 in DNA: TGTGCCACCAGCAGAGATCGGGGAGCAACTAATGAAAAACTGTTTTTT. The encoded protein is CATSRDRGATNEKLFF.

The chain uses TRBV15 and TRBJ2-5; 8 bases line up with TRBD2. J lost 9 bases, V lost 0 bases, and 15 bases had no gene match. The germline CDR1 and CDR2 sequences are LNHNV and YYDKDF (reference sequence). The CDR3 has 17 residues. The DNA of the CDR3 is TGTGCCACCAGCAGAGAGGAGGCGGCGGGGGGCCGGGGGGCCCAGTACTTC. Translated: CATSREEAAGGRGAQYF. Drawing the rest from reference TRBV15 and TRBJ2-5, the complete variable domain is DAMVIQNPRYQVTQFGKPVTLSCSQTLNHNVMYWYQQKSSQAPKLLFHYYDKDFNNEADTPDNFQSRRPNTSFCFLDIRSPGLGDTAMYLCATSREEAAGGRGAQYFGPGTRLLVL.

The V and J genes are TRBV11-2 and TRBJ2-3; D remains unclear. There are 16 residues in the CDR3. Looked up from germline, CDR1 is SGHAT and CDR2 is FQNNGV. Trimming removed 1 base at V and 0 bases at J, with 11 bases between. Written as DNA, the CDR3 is TGTGCCAGCAGCTTAGGGGCAGGAACTAGCACAGATACGCAGTATTTT. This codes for CASSLGAGTSTDTQYF.

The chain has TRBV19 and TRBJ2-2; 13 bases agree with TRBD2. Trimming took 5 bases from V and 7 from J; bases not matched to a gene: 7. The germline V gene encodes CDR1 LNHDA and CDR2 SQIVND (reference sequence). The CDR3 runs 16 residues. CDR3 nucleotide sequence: TGTGCCAGTAGTGAACTAGCGGGGGGGCCGGGCGGGGAGCTGTTTTTT. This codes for CASSELAGGPGGELFF.

In DNA form, the CDR3 reads TGTGCCAGCAGGGATGGGACAGCAACTAATGAAAAACTGTTTTTT. It translates to CASRDGTATNEKLFF. This chain connects TRBV2 to TRBJ1-4; 7 bases are a match to TRBD1. Germline trimming cut 6 bases from V and 0 bases from J; bases unmatched to any gene: 4. Per the germline V gene, CDR1 is SNHLY and CDR2 is FYNNEI. The CDR3 has 15 residues.

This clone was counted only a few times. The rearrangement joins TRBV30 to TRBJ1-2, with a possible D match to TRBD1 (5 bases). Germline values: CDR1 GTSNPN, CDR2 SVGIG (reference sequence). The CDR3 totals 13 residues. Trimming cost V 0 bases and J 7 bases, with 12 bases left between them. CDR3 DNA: TGTGCCTGGAGTGTACAAGGGGCCGGTGGCTACACCTTC. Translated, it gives CAWSVQGAGGYTF.

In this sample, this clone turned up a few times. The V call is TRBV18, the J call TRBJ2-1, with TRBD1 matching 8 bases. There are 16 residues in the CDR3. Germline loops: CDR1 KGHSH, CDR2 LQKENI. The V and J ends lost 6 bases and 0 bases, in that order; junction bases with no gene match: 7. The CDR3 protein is CASSGTGQNSYNEQFF. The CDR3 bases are TGTGCCAGCTCCGGGACAGGCCAGAACTCCTACAATGAGCAGTTCTTC.

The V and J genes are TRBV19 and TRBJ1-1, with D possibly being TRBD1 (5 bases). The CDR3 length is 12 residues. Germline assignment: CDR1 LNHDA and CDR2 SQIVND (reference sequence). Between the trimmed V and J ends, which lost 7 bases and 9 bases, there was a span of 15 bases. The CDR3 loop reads CASKREGTKAFF. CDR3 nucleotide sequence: TGTGCCAGTAAGAGGGAGGGGACGAAAGCTTTCTTT.

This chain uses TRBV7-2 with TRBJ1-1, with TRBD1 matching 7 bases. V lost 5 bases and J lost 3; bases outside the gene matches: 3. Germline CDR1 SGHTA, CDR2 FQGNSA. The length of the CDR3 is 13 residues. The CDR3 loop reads CASSPDRDTEAFF. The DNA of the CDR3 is TGTGCCAGCAGCCCCGACAGGGACACTGAAGCTTTCTTT.

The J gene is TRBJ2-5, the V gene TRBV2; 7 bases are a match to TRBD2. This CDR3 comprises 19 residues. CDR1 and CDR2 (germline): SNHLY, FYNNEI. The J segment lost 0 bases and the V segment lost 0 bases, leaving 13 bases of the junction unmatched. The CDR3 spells CASSEAGSSGPMYQETQYF. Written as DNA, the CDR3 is TGTGCCAGCAGTGAAGCGGGGTCTAGCGGACCTATGTACCAAGAGACCCAGTACTTC.

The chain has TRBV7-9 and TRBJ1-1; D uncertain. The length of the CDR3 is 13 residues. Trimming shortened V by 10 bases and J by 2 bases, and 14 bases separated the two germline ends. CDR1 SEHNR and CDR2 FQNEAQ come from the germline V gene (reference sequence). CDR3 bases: TGTGCCACGAAGAGGCCCACCAACACTGAAGCTTTCTTT. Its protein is CATKRPTNTEAFF. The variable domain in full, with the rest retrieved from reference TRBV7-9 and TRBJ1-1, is DTGVSQNPRHKITKRGQNVTFRCDPISEHNRLYWYRQTLGQGPEFLTYFQNEAQLEKSRLLSDRFSAERPKGSFSTLEIQRTEQGDSAMYLCATKRPTNTEAFFGQGTRLTVV.

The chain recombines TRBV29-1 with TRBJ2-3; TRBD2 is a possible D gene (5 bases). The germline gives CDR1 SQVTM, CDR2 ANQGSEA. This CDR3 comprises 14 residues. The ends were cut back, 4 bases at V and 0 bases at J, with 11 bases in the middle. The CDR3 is CSVAAGQSTDTQYF. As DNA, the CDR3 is TGCAGCGTTGCCGCGGGTCAGAGCACAGATACGCAGTATTTT.

The CDR3 DNA is TGTGCCAGCAGCTTGGGGGGAGGGAACACTGAAGCTTTCTTT. It codes for CASSLGGGNTEAFF. V gene TRBV5-4 combines with J gene TRBJ1-1; D is ambiguous. Trimming removed 0 bases at V and 1 base at J, with 7 bases between. From germline, CDR1 is SGHNT and CDR2 YYREEE (reference sequence). The CDR3 runs 14 residues.

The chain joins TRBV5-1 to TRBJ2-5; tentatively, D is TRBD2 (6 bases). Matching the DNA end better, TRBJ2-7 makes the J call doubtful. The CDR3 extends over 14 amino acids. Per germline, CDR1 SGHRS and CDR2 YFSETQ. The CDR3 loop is CASSVSQGGSEQYF. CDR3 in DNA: TGCGCCAGCAGCGTAAGCCAGGGAGGTTCCGAGCAGTACTTC.